Listed here are 6 T cell receptor beta chains from one sample, sequenced in a study of a mutant IDH1 vaccine in newly diagnosed glioma. Time point reported: baseline, week 1 (first vaccination visit). The treatment here: pre-vaccination baseline after standard-of-care therapy. The data were produced by immunoSEQ multiplex PCR, yet TCRdb's version contains in-frame clones alone and is incomplete. Of about 98,000 clones listed, roughly 89% were seen once; the top ten hold approximately 0.58%. The material was PBMCs, obtained from a glioma patient treated with radiotherapy, temozolomide or both. These TCRs come from a woman in her fifties or sixties with glioma.

The rearrangement joins TRBV5-1 to TRBJ2-3; D perhaps matches TRBD2 (5 bases). Germline-derived CDR1 and CDR2 are SGHRS and YFSETQ. The CDR3 runs to 13 residues. Trimming stripped 4 bases from V and 3 bases from J, with 9 bases between. The CDR3 here is CASSEGGTDTQYF. CDR3 nucleotide sequence: TGCGCCAGCAGCGAAGGAGGAACAGATACGCAGTATTTT.

The chain links TRBV5-1 to TRBJ2-1, with D tentatively TRBD2 (6 bases). The CDR3 extends over 11 amino acids. V was cut by 9 bases and J by 4 bases, with 8 bases left in between. The V gene's germline CDR1 is SGHRS and CDR2 YFSETQ. The DNA for the CDR3 is TGCGCCACGGGGGATTACAATGAGCAGTTCTTC. It yields the protein CATGDYNEQFF.

This clone was seen only once. The V and J genes are TRBV6-5 and TRBJ2-7, with 7 bases fitting TRBD1. This CDR3 comprises 12 residues. V was pared by 5 bases and J by 5 bases, with 3 bases of the junction left unmatched. Germline CDR1 reads MNHEY; CDR2 reads SVGAGI. The CDR3 DNA follows: TGTGCCAGCAGTCCGACAGGGAACGAGCAGTACTTC. This sequence encodes CASSPTGNEQYF.

The chain combines TRBV28 with TRBJ2-2, with 7 nucleotides matching TRBD1. CDR3 size: 16 residues. The J segment lost 6 bases and the V segment lost 5 bases, leaving 12 bases of the junction unmatched. Germline assignment: CDR1 MDHEN and CDR2 SYDVKM. The CDR3 spells CASSPPEGGRPGELFF. CDR3 nucleotides: TGTGCCAGCAGTCCCCCAGAAGGGGGCCGTCCCGGGGAGCTGTTTTTT.

The J gene is TRBJ2-2, the V gene TRBV5-6; the D gene could be TRBD1 or TRBD2 (6 bases each). The CDR3 runs to 16 residues. Germline V CDR1 and CDR2: SGHDT, YYEEEE. V lost 0 bases, J lost 5 bases, and 14 bases lay in between. The CDR3 sequence: CASSLAPQGRTGELFF. The CDR3 DNA sequence: TGTGCCAGCAGCTTGGCCCCGCAGGGGAGGACCGGGGAGCTGTTTTTT.

The V gene is TRBV9, the J gene TRBJ1-2; maybe TRBD1 (5 bases). Germline V CDR1 and CDR2: SGDLS, YYNGEE. The CDR3 consists of 14 residues. V was cut by 3 bases and J by 5 bases, with 14 bases left in between. The DNA for the CDR3 is TGTGCCAGCAGCGCAGGGCTCGGGGCTTATGGCTACACCTTC. Its translation: CASSAGLGAYGYTF. Full variable domain (remainder filled in from reference TRBV9 and TRBJ1-2): DSGVTQTPKHLITATGQRVTLRCSPRSGDLSVYWYQQSLDQGLQFLIQYYNGEERAKGNILERFSAQQFPDLHSELNLSSLELGDSALYFCASSAGLGAYGYTFGSGTRLTVV.